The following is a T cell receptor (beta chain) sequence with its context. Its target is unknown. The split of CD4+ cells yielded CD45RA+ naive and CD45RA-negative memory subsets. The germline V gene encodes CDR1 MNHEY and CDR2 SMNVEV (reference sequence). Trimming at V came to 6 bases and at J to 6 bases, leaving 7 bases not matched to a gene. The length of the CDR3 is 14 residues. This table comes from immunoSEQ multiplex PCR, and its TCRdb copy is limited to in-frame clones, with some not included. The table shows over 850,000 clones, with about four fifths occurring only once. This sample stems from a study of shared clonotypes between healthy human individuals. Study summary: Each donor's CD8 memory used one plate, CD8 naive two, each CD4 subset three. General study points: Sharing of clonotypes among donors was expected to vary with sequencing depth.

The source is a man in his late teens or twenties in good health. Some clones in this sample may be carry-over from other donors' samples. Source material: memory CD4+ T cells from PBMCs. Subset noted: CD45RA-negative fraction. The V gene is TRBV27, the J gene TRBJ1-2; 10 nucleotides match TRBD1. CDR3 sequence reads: CASSRQGAFNGYTF. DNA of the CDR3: TGTGCCAGCAGCCGACAGGGGGCTTTTAATGGCTACACCTTC.